The T cell receptor (beta chain) described here comes from a study of blood T cell repertoires in COVID-19. In the study overall: T cells, B-cell-depleted T cells, or PBMCs supplied cDNA or gDNA.

Method: immunoSEQ multiplex PCR; TCRdb's copy keeps in-frame clones and lacks some. The sample holds roughly 240,000 clones; around four fifths are singletons and the top ten take about 4.9%. This clone was counted at least ten times. CDR1 and CDR2 (germline): SEHNR, FQNEAQ (reference sequence). Trimming cost V 2 bases and J 5 bases; bases outside gene matches: 7. This CDR3 contains 15 residues. The chain links TRBV7-9 to TRBJ2-7; TRBD1 matches at 9 bases. What was sequenced was peripheral blood. This TCR came from a man in his sixties who had recovered from COVID-19. Written as DNA, the CDR3 is TGTGCCAGCAGCTTATTGGGGACAGGGATCCACGAGCAGTACTTC. Translated: CASSLLGTGIHEQYF.